These T cell receptor beta chains were read from a single sample in a study of T-cell memory formation after mild COVID-19. Using its own MiXCR run on the 5' RACE reads, TCRdb lists one record per CDR3 protein. This sample has around 180,000 distinct CDR3 sequences, with approximately 16% found just once. Specimen: PBMCs or a T cell subset sorted from them (not recorded which). These receptors all come from an adult woman who had mild COVID-19 (a few samples of this study predate the infection). Cell type and time point are not known. The CDR3 runs from the conserved cysteine through the conserved F or W. The D gene is left open where the match is weak. Clone size, where shown, is once, few, many, or a class for clones that have expanded.

cdr3_aa cdr3_nt j_call d_call clone_size v_call
CASTHPGRDYNEQFF TGTGCCAGCACCCATCCCGGGAGGGACTACAATGAGCAGTTCTTC TRBJ2-1 TRBD2 few TRBV12-3/TRBV12-4
CASSSSRGGGQETQYF TGTGCCAGCAGCTCGAGTCGGGGGGGGGGCCAAGAGACCCAGTACTTC TRBJ2-5 TRBD2 once TRBV5-4
CSAERQPNYGYTF TGCAGTGCTGAGAGACAGCCTAACTATGGCTACACCTTC TRBJ1-2 NA few TRBV20-1
CASCRLAGDNEQFF TGTGCCAGCTGTCGTCTAGCGGGAGACAATGAGCAGTTCTTC TRBJ2-1 TRBD2 NA TRBV27
CATSAPQGTTDTQYF TGTGCCACCAGTGCTCCCCAGGGGACCACAGATACGCAGTATTTT TRBJ2-3 NA NA TRBV24-1
CASSPAGVAGELFF TGTGCCAGCAGTCCCGCGGGAGTGGCCGGGGAGCTGTTTTTT TRBJ2-2 TRBD2 NA TRBV6-2/TRBV6-3
CASSPHSGVRAEAFF TGTGCCAGCAGCCCCCATTCAGGGGTGAGGGCTGAAGCTTTCTTT TRBJ1-1 NA NA TRBV7-6
CASRIQGWSEQYF TGTGCCAGCAGAATACAGGGGTGGAGCGAGCAGTACTTC TRBJ2-7 TRBD1 NA TRBV5-8
CASSLAPQGTSSYNEQFF TGCGCCAGCAGCTTGGCCCCCCAGGGGACGAGCTCCTACAATGAGCAGTTCTTC TRBJ2-1 NA few TRBV5-1
CASSQDVSSYEQYF TGTGCCAGCAGCCAAGACGTCAGCTCCTACGAGCAGTACTTC TRBJ2-7 NA few TRBV3-1
CASSFGEIKGRRTTWQETQYF TGTGCCAGCAGCTTTGGGGAGATCAAGGGGCGGAGGACCACCTGGCAAGAGACCCAGTACTTC TRBJ2-5 NA NA TRBV7-9
CASSQAGGSYEQYF TGTGCCAGCAGCCAAGCGGGAGGGTCCTACGAGCAGTACTTC TRBJ2-7 TRBD2 NA TRBV25-1
CASSRDRGNEKLFF TGTGCCAGCAGTAGGGACAGGGGCAATGAAAAACTGTTTTTT TRBJ1-4 TRBD1 NA TRBV5-4
CSASKVTSIFYEQYF TGCAGTGCTAGCAAAGTGACTAGCATCTTCTACGAGCAGTACTTC TRBJ2-7 TRBD2 NA TRBV20-1
CASSYSRLTDGYNEQFF TGTGCCAGCAGTTACTCGCGTTTGACGGACGGCTACAATGAGCAGTTCTTC TRBJ2-1 NA few TRBV6-2/TRBV6-3
CATSGILGYTF TGTGCCACCAGTGGTATTCTGGGCTACACCTTC TRBJ1-2 NA few TRBV24-1
CASSTTYNEQFF TGTGCCAGCAGCACGACTTACAATGAGCAGTTCTTC TRBJ2-1 NA NA TRBV6-2/TRBV6-3
CASRGQVINTF TGTGCCAGCAGGGGACAGGTCATCAACACCTTC TRBJ1-2 TRBD1 NA TRBV12-3/TRBV12-4
CASSLEPQGYEQYF TGCGCCAGCAGCTTGGAACCCCAGGGATACGAGCAGTACTTC TRBJ2-7 NA NA TRBV5-1
CASSLDRGDYGYTF TGCGCCAGCAGCTTGGACAGGGGGGACTATGGCTACACCTTC TRBJ1-2 TRBD1 NA TRBV5-1
CASSRPKREGRYNEQFF TGCGCCAGCAGTCGACCCAAGCGGGAGGGCCGGTACAATGAGCAGTTCTTC TRBJ2-1 TRBD2 few TRBV5-1
CSASGEYSNQPQHF TGCAGTGCTAGCGGGGAGTATAGCAATCAGCCCCAGCATTTT TRBJ1-5 NA NA TRBV20-1
CASSLVEFSNYEQYF TGCGCCAGCAGCTTGGTGGAGTTTTCCAATTACGAGCAGTACTTC TRBJ2-7 NA few TRBV5-1